What follows are 14 T cell receptor beta chains derived from one specimen sequenced in a study of T cell repertoires in cytomegalovirus infection (dated by TCRdb to between 2018 and 2021). The data were produced on an Illumina HiSeq 1500. In-frame beta chains were kept once TCRdb had trimmed the public reads at Q25 with fastp and called clones with MiXCR. Every distinct CDR3 protein forms one entry, paired with its most common genes and DNA. The sample table contains around 430,000 distinct CDR3 sequences; only one count was recorded for approximately 42% of them. The biggest ten clones account for just under 45% of the sample. The sample's treatment or condition label, decoded: in vitro stimulation with specific CMV peptide epitopes to enrich CMV-specific T cells. Their recognized antigens are unknown. The input for sequencing was cultured PBMCs, taken from culture after CMV antigen stimulation. These TCRs come from a human donor in good health (CMV status not recorded). Some clones in this sample may be carry-over from other donors' samples.

The chain employs TRBV6-2 or TRBV6-3 and TRBJ2-7, with D hard to call. The CDR3 is made up of 13 amino acids. Per the germline V gene, CDR1 is MNHEY and CDR2 is SVGEGT. Deletions cut 2 bases from V and 2 bases from J, with 7 bases between. The CDR3 here is CASSYVGPYEQYF. The CDR3 nucleotides are TGTGCCAGCAGTTACGTCGGTCCCTACGAGCAGTACTTC.

There are a few counts of this clonotype. The V gene is TRBV7-2, the J gene TRBJ2-7; D is perhaps TRBD1 (6 bases). V was cut by 4 bases and J by 4 bases, with 14 bases left in between. CDR3 length equals 14 residues. Germline V lookup: CDR1 SGHTA, CDR2 FQGNSA. This chain's CDR3 is CASSSTHTGYEQYF. The CDR3, as DNA: TGTGCCAGCAGCTCCACCCATACAGGGTACGAGCAGTACTTC. The full variable domain, completed using reference TRBV7-2 and TRBJ2-7, is GAGVSQSPSNKVTEKGKDVELRCDPISGHTALYWYRQSLGQGLEFLIYFQGNSAPDKSGLPSDRFSAERTGGSVSTLTIQRTQQEDSAVYLCASSSTHTGYEQYFGPGTRLTVT.

This clonotype has only a few counts. V is TRBV12-3 or TRBV12-4 and J is TRBJ1-5; D not resolved. The CDR3 is 16 residues long. The ends were cut back, 1 base at V and 8 bases at J, with 18 bases in the middle. This CDR3 is CASSLDHSASKKPQHF. The CDR3 DNA sequence: TGTGCCAGCAGTTTAGACCACAGCGCAAGCAAAAAGCCCCAGCATTTT.

This clonotype was seen a handful of times. V is TRBV7-9 and J is TRBJ2-4; D gene unclear. V was pared by 0 bases and J by 1 base, with 13 bases between. Germline V gene lookup returns CDR1 SEHNR and CDR2 FQNEAQ (reference sequence). The CDR3 sequence is 17 residues long. This CDR3 reads CASSLAWVDMAKNIQYF. The CDR3 DNA follows: TGTGCCAGCAGCTTAGCGTGGGTAGATATGGCCAAAAACATTCAGTACTTC.

The table lists this clonotype with a few counts. The chain has TRBV11-2 and TRBJ2-1; possible D gene TRBD2, 5 bases. V gave up 4 bases and J gave up 2 bases, with 18 bases separating them. The CDR3 is 17 amino acids. The germline gives CDR1 SGHAT, CDR2 FQNNGV. The CDR3 region has the DNA TGTGCCAGCAGCTCCGGGGTCACCGAAGGGCCCTACAATGAGCAGTTCTTC. Translating it yields CASSSGVTEGPYNEQFF.

This clonotype turned up a few times. This sequence joins TRBV4-1 and TRBJ2-2; D is uncertain. Trimming removed 1 base from V and 1 base from J, with 13 bases in between. Germline-derived CDR1 and CDR2 are MGHRA and YSYEKL. The CDR3 length is 17 residues. For the CDR3, the DNA is TGCGCCAGCAGCCAAGTTCGGATCGGCCTGAACACCGGGGAGCTGTTTTTT. Residues: CASSQVRIGLNTGELFF.

The table lists this clonotype with many counts. The V call is TRBV6-5, the J call TRBJ2-1, with unresolved D. Germline CDR1 reads MNHEY; CDR2 reads SVGAGI. Trimming removed 0 bases at V and 4 bases at J, with 13 bases between. This CDR3 contains 16 residues. The CDR3 region is CASSYSLQPSYNEQFF. The CDR3 bases are TGTGCCAGCAGTTACTCACTCCAGCCTTCATACAATGAGCAGTTCTTC.

The CDR3 nucleotides read TGCAGTGCTAGTCTCGTAGGGGAGACCCAGTACTTC. Translated: CSASLVGETQYF. The chain links TRBV20-1 to TRBJ2-5; D is undetermined. The V end lost 3 bases, the J end lost 5 bases, and 10 bases lay between the germline ends. The germline V gene has CDR1 DFQATT and CDR2 SNEGSKA (reference sequence). This CDR3 region has 12 residues.

V and J are TRBV11-2 and TRBJ2-3; 7 nucleotides agree with TRBD2. This CDR3 is 17 amino acids long. From germline, CDR1 is SGHAT and CDR2 FQNNGV. The V segment lost 4 bases and the J segment 2 bases; nucleotides outside the gene matches: 12. As DNA, the CDR3 is TGTGCCAGCAGCTATCTGGGGGGAGGGGCCATCACAGATACGCAGTATTTT. Encoded protein: CASSYLGGGAITDTQYF. Filled out from reference TRBV11-2 and TRBJ2-3, the complete variable domain reads EAGVAQSPRYKIIEKRQSVAFWCNPISGHATLYWYQQILGQGPKLLIQFQNNGVVDDSQLPKDRFSAERLKGVDSTLKIQPAKLEDSAVYLCASSYLGGGAITDTQYFGPGTRLTVL.

The rearrangement links TRBV11-2 to TRBJ2-1, with a weak D call TRBD2 (5 bases). V was pared by 3 bases and J by 6 bases, with 12 bases between. CDR3 length: 14 residues. CDR1 SGHAT and CDR2 FQNNGV come from the germline V gene. This CDR3 reads CASSFSRVANEQFF. In DNA form, the CDR3 reads TGTGCCAGCAGCTTTTCGCGGGTGGCCAATGAGCAGTTCTTC.

The CDR3 protein is CASSLSGLAGAQYF. CDR3 nucleotides: TGTGCCAGCAGCTTAAGTGGACTAGCGGGGGCCCAGTATTTT. The chain uses TRBV7-9 and TRBJ2-3, with 13 bases that match TRBD2. The J segment lost 12 bases and the V segment lost 2 bases, leaving 5 bases of the junction unmatched. The CDR3 covers 14 residues. Germline V gene lookup returns CDR1 SEHNR and CDR2 FQNEAQ (reference sequence).

The V and J genes are TRBV7-6 and TRBJ2-1; 13 bases match TRBD2. This CDR3 comprises 16 residues. The trim removed 5 bases at V and 2 bases at J, leaving 3 bases unmatched. Germline CDR1 is SGHVS and CDR2 is FNYEAQ. Written as DNA, the CDR3 is TGTGCCAGCAGCGGAACTAGCGGGAGGGCCTACAATGAGCAGTTCTTC. It codes for CASSGTSGRAYNEQFF.

This clonotype came up a few times. The CDR3 loop is CASSSSSRDTIYF. CDR3 coding DNA: TGTGCCAGCAGTTCCTCAAGTCGGGACACCATATATTTT. The gene calls are TRBV12-3 or TRBV12-4 and TRBJ1-3; D unresolved. The CDR3 length is 13 residues. The V end lost 4 bases, the J end lost 8 bases, and 12 bases lay between the germline ends.

Comment on this clonotype: The germline gene is not matched at one end of the junction; a read error may be the cause. The rearrangement joins TRBV5-1 to TRBJ1-1; 7 bases fit TRBD1. The CDR3 runs 15 residues. CDR1 is SGHRS, CDR2 YFSETQ, per germline. CDR3 sequence reads: CANSTSGGPYTEAFF. In DNA, the CDR3 is TGCGCCAACAGCACCTCAGGGGGGCCGTACACTGAAGCTTTCTTT.